This T cell receptor beta chain derives from a study of T cell responses to AZD1222 COVID-19 vaccine. Findings and limits, study-wide: Regions 160-218 and 743-854 dominated among vaccine-associated CD4 TCRs spanning spike. Among spike-specific TCRs, nearly half reportedly target unmutated variant regions. Seropositive AZD1222 recipients at baseline numbered only 5 or 6. No day 14 peak samples; only post-peak repertoires were characterized.

Sequencing used immunoSEQ multiplex PCR; TCRdb keeps in-frame clones, though not all of them. This sample yields around 80,000 clones, of which approximately 83% are seen a single time; about 1.3% belongs to the top ten. CDR3 length equals 15 residues. Germline V gives CDR1 LNHDA, CDR2 SQIVND (reference sequence). V lost 5 bases and J 5 bases, leaving 15 bases between the germline ends. This clone has just a few counts. What it binds is unknown. The chain uses TRBV19 and TRBJ2-2; D is possibly TRBD1 or TRBD2 (5 bases each). This specimen consisted of peripheral blood, obtained 28 days after the second AZD1222 dose. The receptor was isolated from an adult who received the AZD1222 COVID-19 vaccine. The CDR3 is CASSETPGATGELFF. The CDR3 region has the DNA TGTGCCAGTAGTGAGACCCCCGGGGCGACCGGGGAGCTGTTTTTT.